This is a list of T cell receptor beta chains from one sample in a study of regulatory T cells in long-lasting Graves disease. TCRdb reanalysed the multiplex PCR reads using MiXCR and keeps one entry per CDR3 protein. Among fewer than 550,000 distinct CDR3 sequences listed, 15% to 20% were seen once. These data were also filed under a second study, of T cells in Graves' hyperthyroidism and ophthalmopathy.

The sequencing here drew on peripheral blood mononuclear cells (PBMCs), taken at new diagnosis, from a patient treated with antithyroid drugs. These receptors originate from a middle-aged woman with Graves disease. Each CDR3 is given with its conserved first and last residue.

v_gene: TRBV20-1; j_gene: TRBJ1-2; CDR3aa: CSAANLLGTEANYGYTF
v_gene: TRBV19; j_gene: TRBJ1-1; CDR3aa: CASFPNLGQRNLGTEAFF
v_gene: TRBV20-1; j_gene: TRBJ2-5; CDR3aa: CSARDAAGEETQYF
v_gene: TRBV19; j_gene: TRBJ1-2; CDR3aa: CASNRGNYGYTF
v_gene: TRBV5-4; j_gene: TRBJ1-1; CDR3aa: CASSLELRNTEAFF
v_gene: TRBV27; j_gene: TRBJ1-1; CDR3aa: CASRQGAWGGTEAFF
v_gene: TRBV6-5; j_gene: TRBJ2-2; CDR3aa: CASSYRVDTGELFF
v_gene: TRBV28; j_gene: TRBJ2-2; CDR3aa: CASSLAGTMNTGELFF
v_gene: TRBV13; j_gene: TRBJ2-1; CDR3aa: CASSLSDRFIPRPGNEQFF
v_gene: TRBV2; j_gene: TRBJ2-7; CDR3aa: CASSRDRGSYEQYF
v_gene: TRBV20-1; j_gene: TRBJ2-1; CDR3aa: CSAITAGGTWEQFF
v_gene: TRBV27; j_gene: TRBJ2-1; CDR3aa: CASSPGVGRNEQSF
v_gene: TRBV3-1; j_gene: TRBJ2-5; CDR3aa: CASSQMGVRSQETQYF
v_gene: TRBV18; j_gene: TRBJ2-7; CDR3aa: CASSSRDVYEQYF
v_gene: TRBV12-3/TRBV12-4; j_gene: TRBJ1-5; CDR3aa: CASSFGTVKQPQHF
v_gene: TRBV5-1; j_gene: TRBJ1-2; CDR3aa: CASSPEDVYGYTF
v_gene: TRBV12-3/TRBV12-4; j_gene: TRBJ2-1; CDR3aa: CASRPGRWREQFF
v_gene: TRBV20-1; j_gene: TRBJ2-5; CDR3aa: CSASEQGRKTQYF
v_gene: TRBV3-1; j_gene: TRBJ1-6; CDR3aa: CASRGGDFNNSPLHF
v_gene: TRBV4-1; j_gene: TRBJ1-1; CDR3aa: CASSHYRGGYTEAFF
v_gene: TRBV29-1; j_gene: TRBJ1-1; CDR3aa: CSVSGGIEAFF
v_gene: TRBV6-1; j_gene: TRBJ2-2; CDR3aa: CASSDRTSGGPPGELFF
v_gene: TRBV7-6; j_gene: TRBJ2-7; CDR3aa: CASSLTALGAEQYF
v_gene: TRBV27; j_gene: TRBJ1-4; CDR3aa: CASSGGTGVREKLFF
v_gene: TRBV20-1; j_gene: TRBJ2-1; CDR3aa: CSARDSGRGSYNEQFF
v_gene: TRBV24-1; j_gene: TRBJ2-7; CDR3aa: CATSDPTSYEQYF